This T cell receptor beta chain appears in the sequencing data of a study of blood T cell repertoires in COVID-19. Overall study: Acute and convalescent COVID-19 specimens originated in the United States, Italy and Spain. Sources were T cells, B-cell-depleted T cells, or PBMCs; the material itself was cDNA or gDNA.

The data were produced by immunoSEQ multiplex PCR, yet TCRdb's version contains in-frame clones alone and is incomplete. Here the sample spans about 70,000 clones, roughly 86% being singletons. This clone has only a few counts. Trimming left V 1 base short and J 6 bases short, with 15 bases between. The length of the CDR3 is 15 residues. The V gene's germline CDR1 is SGHTA and CDR2 FQGNSA. The chain links TRBV7-2 to TRBJ1-2; D unclear. This sequence originates from a human donor in a cohort sampled during active COVID-19. Sequenced material: peripheral blood. CDR3 in DNA: TGTGCCAGCAGCTTAGATGGCAGGAGGTCGCATGGCTACACCTTC. Protein sequence: CASSLDGRRSHGYTF.